Listed here is a single TCR beta chain. Profiled with immunoSEQ multiplex PCR; TCRdb holds only in-frame clones, not every one. The repertoire holds hundreds of thousands of clones, with roughly 90% as singletons. CDR1 is SGHKS and CDR2 is YYEKEE in the germline V gene (reference sequence). Trimming at V came to 4 bases and at J to 4 bases, leaving 5 bases not matched to a gene. This CDR3 spans 14 amino acids. The sample originates from a study of blood T cell repertoires in COVID-19. The source of this sequence is a woman in her 30s who had recovered from COVID-19. J is TRBJ1-5 and V is TRBV5-5, with 7 bases aligning to TRBD1. Sequenced material: PBMCs or T cells enriched from blood (not recorded which). CDR3 amino acids: CASSGGQRNQPQHF. CDR3 DNA sequence: TGTGCCAGCAGCGGGGGACAGAGAAATCAGCCCCAGCATTTT.